This T cell receptor beta chain was found in a study of tumor and adjacent non-tumor tissue in lung cancer. Three rounds of nested PCR, following a modified ARM-PCR protocol, produced the TCRbeta library. TCRdb analysed the multiplex PCR reads with MiXCR anew, one entry per CDR3 protein. The data show 35,000 to 55,000 distinct CDR3 sequences, 60% seen once. As concerns this clonotype: A read error is possible here, since a much larger clone lies one base away.

CDR1 LGHNT and CDR2 FRNRAP come from the germline V gene. This CDR3 is built from 14 residues. V lost 7 bases to trimming and J lost 3 bases, with 15 bases between them. This sample's RNA came from whole unsorted tissue. Distant lung tissue was collected more than 3 cm away from the tumor edge. Between August and November 2014, newly diagnosed, chemotherapy-naive lung cancer patients underwent thoracic surgery in China. Sequences were obtained from distant non-tumor lung tissue. V and J are TRBV12-5 and TRBJ1-1; D ambiguous. This receptor was identified in a man aged 50-60 years with non-small cell lung cancer. The CDR3 region has the DNA TGTGCTAGTGTCCTAGGGAGCTCAGACACTGAAGCTTTCTTT. Amino acid sequence: CASVLGSSDTEAFF.